The 19 T cell receptor beta chains in this list originate from one sample, sequenced in a study of blood T cells in healthy people across ages. The second PCR ran about 6 to 11 cycles with a sample-barcoded 5' primer and J-beta primers. From the 5' RACE reads, TCRdb called clonotypes with MiXCR, one entry per CDR3 protein. The table lists around 1,500,000 distinct CDR3 sequences, about 40% of them singletons. Material: blood. These receptors all stem from a woman aged 18-35 years in good health.

The V and J genes are TRBV7-9 and TRBJ2-7, with TRBD1 identical over 8 bases. V trimming: 5 bases; J trimming: 4 bases; junction bases outside the gene matches: 10. The CDR3 runs to 15 residues. In germline, CDR1 is SEHNR, CDR2 FQNEAQ (reference sequence). CDR3 sequence reads: CASSRPDRGWYEQYF. In nucleotides, the CDR3 is TGTGCCAGCAGCCGGCCCGACAGGGGTTGGTACGAGCAGTACTTC.

This clonotype was seen only a few times. The chain couples TRBV27 to TRBJ2-5, with a possible D match to TRBD2 (5 bases). The length of the CDR3 is 16 residues. The V gene lost 5 bases and the J gene lost 4 bases, with 20 bases spanning the gap. Germline CDR1 MNHEY, CDR2 SMNVEV (reference sequence). The CDR3 region is CASSTRPLSGGETQYF. The CDR3 region has the DNA TGTGCCAGCAGTACACGGCCTTTGAGTGGAGGAGAGACCCAGTACTTC.

This clonotype has more than one count but fewer than ten. This chain links TRBV9 with TRBJ1-4; 9 nucleotides agree with TRBD1. The CDR3 covers 15 residues. V shed 4 bases and J 7 bases; nucleotides not matched to a gene: 8. The germline gives CDR1 SGDLS, CDR2 YYNGEE. The CDR3 protein is CASSPPGTGTEKLFF. The CDR3 DNA reads as TGTGCCAGCAGCCCCCCGGGGACAGGGACTGAAAAACTGTTTTTT.

This chain links TRBV12-3 or TRBV12-4 with TRBJ2-1; maybe TRBD2 (6 bases). The CDR3 runs 17 residues. Between the trimmed V and J ends, which lost 4 bases and 5 bases, there was a span of 21 bases. The CDR3 nucleotides read TGTGCCAGCAGTTCCCGAGGGTATGGCCTAGCGAACAATGAGCAGTTCTTC. Translation: CASSSRGYGLANNEQFF.

This clonotype was seen a handful of times. The chain carries TRBV30 and TRBJ2-5; no clear D. V shed 6 bases and J shed 6 bases, with 17 bases lying between them. Germline V gene lookup returns CDR1 GTSNPN and CDR2 SVGIG (reference sequence). This CDR3 has 13 amino acids. This chain's CDR3 is CACFPGRFQTQYF. CDR3 nucleotide sequence: TGTGCCTGCTTTCCGGGTCGCTTCCAGACCCAGTACTTC.

This clonotype showed up just a few times. The chain carries TRBV30 and TRBJ2-1; 10 bases line up with TRBD2. Losses at the gene ends were 0 bases for V and 9 bases for J; bases not matched to a gene: 8. There are 15 residues in the CDR3. The V gene's germline CDR1 is GTSNPN and CDR2 SVGIG (reference sequence). CDR3 residues: CAWSVWASGGVEQFF. CDR3 bases: TGTGCCTGGAGTGTATGGGCTAGCGGGGGAGTTGAGCAGTTCTTC.

This chain connects TRBV2 to TRBJ1-5, with 9 bases identical to TRBD1. Per germline, CDR1 SNHLY and CDR2 FYNNEI. After removal of 3 bases from V and 5 bases from J, the junction contained 5 bases not matched to a gene. This CDR3 region has 15 residues. In DNA, the CDR3 is TGTGCCAGCAGTGACGGGACAGGGACAGATCAGCCCCAGCATTTT. Protein product: CASSDGTGTDQPQHF.

The chain employs TRBV2 and TRBJ2-3, with 13 bases matching TRBD2. Trimming cost V 6 bases and J 3 bases; bases outside gene matches: 9. Germline V gives CDR1 SNHLY, CDR2 FYNNEI. This CDR3 spans 17 amino acids. The CDR3 loop is CASRSGTSGAGTDTQYF. CDR3 bases: TGTGCCAGCAGGTCCGGGACTAGCGGGGCCGGAACAGATACGCAGTATTTT.

The genes are TRBV12-3 or TRBV12-4 and TRBJ2-7; either TRBD1 or TRBD2 may supply D (5 bases each). V gave up 2 bases and J gave up 2 bases, with 16 bases separating them. The CDR3 consists of 16 residues. CDR3 bases: TGTGCCAGCAGTTTAAGGATGGGACCGGGGACCTACGAGCAGTACTTC. It yields the protein CASSLRMGPGTYEQYF.

The rearrangement links TRBV30 to TRBJ2-1; D unclear. Germline CDR1 is GTSNPN and CDR2 is SVGIG (reference sequence). The CDR3 consists of 14 residues. V lost 1 base, J lost 4 bases, and 11 bases lay in between. CDR3 sequence: CAWSGDTVYNEQFF. CDR3 nucleotides: TGTGCCTGGAGTGGAGATACCGTATACAATGAGCAGTTCTTC.

This sequence joins TRBV6-5 and TRBJ2-1, with a tentative D call TRBD1 (5 bases). The length of the CDR3 is 20 residues. In germline, CDR1 is MNHEY, CDR2 SVGAGI. V lost 0 bases to trimming and J lost 0 bases, with 21 bases between them. CDR3 region: CASSYSSRGVTHSSYNEQFF. The CDR3 nucleotides read TGTGCCAGCAGTTACTCGTCAAGGGGCGTCACCCACAGCTCCTACAATGAGCAGTTCTTC.

Comments on this clonotype: Compared with germline, one end of the junction differs, possibly owing to a read error. The rearrangement uses TRBV2 and TRBJ1-1; D unclear. The CDR3 extends over 12 amino acids. Germline V gene lookup returns CDR1 SNHLY and CDR2 FYNNEI. The CDR3 sequence is CPTGRVNTEAFF. CDR3 DNA: TGCCCCACCGGGAGAGTTAACACTGAAGCTTTCTTT.

There are a few counts of this clonotype. The chain couples TRBV10-2 to TRBJ2-4; D call uncertain. The J call may not be correct, given that the DNA end is closer to TRBJ2-5. CDR3 length equals 13 residues. The V gene's germline CDR1 is WSHSY and CDR2 SAAADI. CDR3 sequence (DNA): TGCGCCAGCAGTGAGGTTGACTCGGAGACCCAGTACTTC. The encoded protein is CASSEVDSETQYF.

This clonotype was seen a few times. V is TRBV9 and J is TRBJ2-4, with 10 bases lining up with TRBD2. V lost 3 bases and J lost 0; bases outside the gene matches: 6. The CDR3 spans 17 residues. The V gene's germline CDR1 is SGDLS and CDR2 YYNGEE. As DNA, the CDR3 is TGTGCCAGCAGCGGACAAGCGGGAGGGCTAGCCAAAAACATTCAGTACTTC. Encoded protein: CASSGQAGGLAKNIQYF.

The sample holds a few counts of this clonotype. The chain links TRBV4-2 to TRBJ2-3, with TRBD2 matching 9 bases. The J segment lost 4 bases and the V segment lost 4 bases, leaving 9 bases of the junction unmatched. There are 16 residues in the CDR3. Germline lookup yields CDR1 LGHNA and CDR2 YNFKEQ. The CDR3 DNA reads as TGTGCCAGCAGCCCCTTTGCCGCTAGCGGGGCAGATACGCAGTATTTT. It translates to CASSPFAASGADTQYF.

As to this clonotype: An end of the junction does not agree with germline; a read error may underlie this. The chain employs TRBV6-5 and TRBJ2-3, with D perhaps given as TRBD1 or TRBD2 (5 bases each). Germline CDR1 MNHEY, CDR2 SVGAGI. The CDR3 spans 13 residues. CDR3 DNA: TGTGCCGGCAGGGAGTCTAGCACAGATACGCAGTATTTT. It is translated as CAGRESSTDTQYF.

This clonotype was counted at least ten times. V and J are TRBV6-2 or TRBV6-3 and TRBJ2-3, with 7 bases aligning to TRBD2. This CDR3 has 14 amino acids. Germline CDR1 and CDR2: MNHEY and SVGEGT. J was trimmed by 4 bases and V by 4 bases; bases with no gene match: 5. The CDR3 bases are TGTGCCAGCAGTTCCACGGGGGGACCAGATACGCAGTATTTT. Residues: CASSSTGGPDTQYF.

This clonotype has just a few counts. This chain uses TRBV7-8 with TRBJ2-5, with 8 bases aligning to TRBD1. Germline CDR1 and CDR2: SGHVS and FQNEAQ. Trimming cost V 1 base and J 5 bases; bases outside gene matches: 9. The CDR3 has 16 residues. The CDR3: CASSLEPGQDGETQYF. The CDR3 region has the DNA TGTGCCAGCAGCTTAGAGCCGGGACAGGATGGGGAGACCCAGTACTTC.

The chain employs TRBV5-1 and TRBJ2-3; D is ambiguous. Germline V gene data show CDR1 as SGHRS and CDR2 as YFSETQ. V lost 4 bases, J lost 3 bases, and 12 bases lay in between. CDR3 length: 14 amino acids. This chain's CDR3 is CASSPPMGTDTQYF. CDR3 in DNA: TGCGCCAGCAGCCCCCCGATGGGGACAGATACGCAGTATTTT.